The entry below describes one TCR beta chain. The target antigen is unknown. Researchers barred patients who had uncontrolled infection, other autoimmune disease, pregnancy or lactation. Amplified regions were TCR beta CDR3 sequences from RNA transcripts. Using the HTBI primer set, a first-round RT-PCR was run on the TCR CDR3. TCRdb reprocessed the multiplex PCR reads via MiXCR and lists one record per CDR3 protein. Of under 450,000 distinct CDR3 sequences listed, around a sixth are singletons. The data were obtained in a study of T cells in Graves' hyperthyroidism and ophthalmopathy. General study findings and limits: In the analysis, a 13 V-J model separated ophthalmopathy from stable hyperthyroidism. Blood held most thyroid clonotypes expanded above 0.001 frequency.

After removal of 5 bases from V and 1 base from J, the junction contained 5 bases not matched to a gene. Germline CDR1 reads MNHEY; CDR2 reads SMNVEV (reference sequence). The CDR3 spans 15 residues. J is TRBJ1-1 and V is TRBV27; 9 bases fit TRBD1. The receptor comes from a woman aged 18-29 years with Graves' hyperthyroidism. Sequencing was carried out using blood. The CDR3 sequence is CASSASQGANTEAFF. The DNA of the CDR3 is TGTGCCAGCAGTGCGTCACAGGGGGCGAACACTGAAGCTTTCTTT.